These 21 T cell receptor beta chains were sequenced from one sample in a study of T cell changes during pregnancy in multiple sclerosis. TCRdb's table, derived via immunoSEQ multiplex PCR, lists solely in-frame clones and lacks some. The profile covers tens of thousands of clones, with about 90% appearing a single time and approximately 0.5% taken by the ten largest. The input for sequencing was CD4+ T cells from peripheral blood mononuclear cells, taken after pregnancy. The receptors originated from a female donor with multiple sclerosis, enrolled in a pregnancy study.

The chain carries TRBV5-4 and TRBJ1-2; 8 positions match TRBD1. With V trimmed by 3 bases and J by 3 bases, 4 bases remained unmatched. Germline V gives CDR1 SGHNT, CDR2 YYREEE (reference sequence). The CDR3 extends over 14 amino acids. CDR3 region: CASSSGQAYYGYTF. CDR3 sequence (DNA): TGTGCCAGCAGCTCGGGACAGGCCTACTATGGCTACACCTTC.

The chain has TRBV19 and TRBJ1-4; D perhaps matches TRBD1 (6 bases). Trimming took 9 bases from V and 2 from J, leaving 13 bases between them. The CDR3 covers 14 residues. Germline CDR1 LNHDA, CDR2 SQIVND (reference sequence). CDR3 in DNA: TGTGCCAGAAGAAACAGGGTCACTAATGAAAAACTGTTTTTT. Translated: CARRNRVTNEKLFF.

This clone was observed a few times. This chain connects TRBV5-1 to TRBJ2-5, with 7 bases matching TRBD2. This CDR3 contains 15 residues. V was clipped by 0 bases and J by 5 bases; unmatched bases: 7. The germline V gene has CDR1 SGHRS and CDR2 YFSETQ. CDR3 in DNA: TGCGCCAGCAGCTTGGGTGGCGCGGGAGAGGAGACCCAGTACTTC. This codes for CASSLGGAGEETQYF.

The CDR3 region is CASSFRVRGTGELFF. The CDR3 bases are TGTGCCAGCAGTTTTCGGGTCAGAGGGACCGGGGAGCTGTTTTTT. This chain uses TRBV28 with TRBJ2-2; D perhaps matches TRBD2 (5 bases). V lost 3 bases and J lost 5, with 13 bases in between. This CDR3 is built from 15 residues. CDR1 is MDHEN and CDR2 is SYDVKM in the germline V gene.

This clone was seen a handful of times. The rearrangement links TRBV5-1 to TRBJ1-1; 8 bases map to TRBD1. Germline CDR1 is SGHRS and CDR2 is YFSETQ. The CDR3 sequence is 14 residues long. The V gene end was trimmed by 0 bases and the J gene end by 5 bases; junction bases not matched to a gene: 3. CDR3 in DNA: TGCGCCAGCAGCTTGGGACAGGGGTATACTGAAGCTTTCTTT. It is translated as CASSLGQGYTEAFF.

V usage is TRBV6-1 and J usage is TRBJ1-2; D might be TRBD1 (5 bases). The CDR3 has 15 residues. Germline V lookup: CDR1 MNHNS, CDR2 SASEGT. Trimming left V 6 bases short and J 6 bases short, with 20 bases between. Here the CDR3 reads CASRREGEVGNGYTF. CDR3 DNA: TGTGCCAGCAGGAGGGAAGGGGAGGTGGGCAATGGCTACACCTTC.

The rearrangement uses TRBV5-1 and TRBJ2-5; TRBD1 aligns across 8 bases. Germline assignment: CDR1 SGHRS and CDR2 YFSETQ. The CDR3 contains 13 residues. V lost 5 bases, J lost 4 bases, and 4 bases stayed unmatched. The CDR3 is CASRQGGPETQYF. CDR3 coding DNA: TGCGCCAGCAGACAGGGGGGACCAGAGACCCAGTACTTC. The whole variable domain, remainder taken from reference TRBV5-1 and TRBJ2-5, is KAGVTQTPRYLIKTRGQQVTLSCSPISGHRSVSWYQQTPGQGLQFLFEYFSETQRNKGNFPGRFSGRQFSNSRSEMNVSTLELGDSALYLCASRQGGPETQYFGPGTRLLVL.

The chain links TRBV5-1 to TRBJ2-7; a possible D gene is TRBD1 (6 bases). Germline V CDR1 and CDR2: SGHRS, YFSETQ. Deletions cut 4 bases from V and 2 bases from J, with 13 bases between. This CDR3 contains 14 residues. DNA for the CDR3: TGCGCCAGCAGCGGGCCGGGACATACCTACGAGCAGTACTTC. Amino acids: CASSGPGHTYEQYF.

This chain connects TRBV5-1 to TRBJ1-3, with D maybe TRBD1 (5 bases). Per germline, CDR1 SGHRS and CDR2 YFSETQ. Between the trimmed V and J ends, which lost 4 bases and 4 bases, there was a span of 15 bases. CDR3 length equals 15 residues. The CDR3 DNA follows: TGCGCCAGCAGCCAAGCCGGAGGGGCAGGAAACACCATATATTTT. Translated: CASSQAGGAGNTIYF.

The rearrangement joins TRBV19 to TRBJ2-7; 9 nucleotides agree with TRBD1. Looked up from germline, CDR1 is LNHDA and CDR2 is SQIVND (reference sequence). The CDR3 loop spans 12 amino acids. The V gene end was trimmed by 8 bases and the J gene end by 7 bases; junction bases not matched to a gene: 6. The CDR3 region is CASGQGQGEQYF. The CDR3 DNA is TGTGCCAGTGGACAGGGGCAAGGGGAGCAGTACTTC.

V is TRBV5-4 and J is TRBJ1-1, with D unclear. The germline V and J ends were trimmed by 0 bases and 1 base, with 4 bases remaining between them. The CDR3 totals 13 residues. The germline V gene has CDR1 SGHNT and CDR2 YYREEE (reference sequence). The CDR3 DNA sequence: TGTGCCAGCAGCTTGGATAGGAACACTGAAGCTTTCTTT. Translating gives CASSLDRNTEAFF.

The chain joins TRBV7-3 to TRBJ2-1; 9 bases map to TRBD2. V was clipped by 5 bases and J by 1 base; unmatched bases: 6. Germline V gene sequence: CDR1 SGHTA, CDR2 FQGTGA. The CDR3 is 16 residues long. The CDR3 spells CASSLRGLASYNEQFF. CDR3 nucleotide sequence: TGTGCCAGCAGCCTCCGGGGACTAGCTTCCTACAATGAGCAGTTCTTC.

This chain joins TRBV10-3 and TRBJ2-3, with D perhaps TRBD2 (5 bases). The CDR3 is made up of 15 amino acids. Trimming took off 10 bases at V and 2 bases at J, with 19 bases between the two ends. CDR1 ENHRY and CDR2 SYGVKD come from the germline V gene. As DNA, the CDR3 is TGTGCCACCCAGAGGGAAACTACCAACACAGATACGCAGTATTTT. It translates to CATQRETTNTDTQYF.

The chain joins TRBV11-3 to TRBJ1-1; D gene ambiguous. CDR1 is SGHNT, CDR2 YENEEA, per germline. The CDR3 consists of 13 residues. Trimming removed 7 bases from V and 0 bases from J, with 9 bases in between. DNA of the CDR3: TGTGCCAGCACTTTTAACATGAACACTGAAGCTTTCTTT. This translates into CASTFNMNTEAFF.

This chain connects TRBV27 to TRBJ1-6; D is unclear. This CDR3 comprises 13 residues. The germline V and J ends were trimmed by 4 bases and 4 bases, with 5 bases remaining between them. CDR1 and CDR2 from the germline V gene are MNHEY and SMNVEV (reference sequence). CDR3 coding DNA: TGTGCCAGCAGTTCCAAATATAATTCACCCCTCCACTTT. Its translation is CASSSKYNSPLHF.

The chain combines TRBV5-4 with TRBJ2-4; a weak D match, TRBD2 (5 bases). V shed 4 bases and J shed 3 bases, with 14 bases lying between them. Germline assignment: CDR1 SGHNT and CDR2 YYREEE (reference sequence). The CDR3 loop spans 15 amino acids. The CDR3 is CASSTEGKGKNIQYF. CDR3 sequence (DNA): TGTGCCAGCAGCACCGAGGGCAAGGGCAAAAACATTCAGTACTTC.

The gene calls are TRBV27 and TRBJ2-2, with 11 bases that match TRBD1. From germline, CDR1 is MNHEY and CDR2 SMNVEV (reference sequence). With 3 bases clipped from V and 5 bases from J, the junction kept 8 bases outside the gene matches. This CDR3 is built from 17 residues. The CDR3: CASSFHSGQGATGELFF. CDR3 sequence (DNA): TGTGCCAGCAGTTTCCATTCAGGACAGGGGGCTACCGGGGAGCTGTTTTTT.

The V gene is TRBV5-6, the J gene TRBJ2-5; D is undetermined. The CDR3 contains 14 residues. CDR1 and CDR2 (germline): SGHDT, YYEEEE. Trimming took off 0 bases at V and 1 base at J, with 7 bases between the two ends. CDR3 region: CASSLDLSQETQYF. The CDR3 bases are TGTGCCAGCAGCTTGGATCTTTCCCAAGAGACCCAGTACTTC.

The chain employs TRBV29-1 and TRBJ2-1, with 11 bases lining up with TRBD2. The germline CDR1 and CDR2 sequences are SQVTM and ANQGSEA. The CDR3 is 15 amino acids. Trimming took 5 bases from V and 7 from J; bases not matched to a gene: 10. This CDR3 is CSVPQTSGILNEQFF. The CDR3, as DNA: TGCAGCGTTCCCCAGACTAGCGGGATTTTAAATGAGCAGTTCTTC.

V is TRBV28 and J is TRBJ1-1, with no clear D. Germline-derived CDR1 and CDR2 are MDHEN and SYDVKM. V lost 5 bases and J lost 6, with 19 bases in between. The CDR3 spans 15 residues. The CDR3 spells CASSLGGSLDSEAFF. The CDR3, as DNA: TGTGCCAGCAGTCTAGGCGGATCATTGGACTCTGAAGCTTTCTTT.

The chain joins TRBV2 to TRBJ2-6, with 9 nucleotides matching TRBD1. This CDR3 comprises 17 residues. Germline CDR1 reads SNHLY; CDR2 reads FYNNEI. The trim removed 4 bases at V and 0 bases at J, leaving 4 bases unmatched. CDR3 DNA sequence: TGTGCCAGCAGTGTTGGGACAGGGACCTCTGGGGCCAACGTCCTGACTTTC. It translates to CASSVGTGTSGANVLTF.